Reported below is one TCR beta chain. Its antigen is unidentified. Assay used: immunoSEQ multiplex PCR; TCRdb lists only in-frame clones, some missing. Here the sample spans about 20,000 clones, 60% to 80% being singletons. Germline V gene data show CDR1 as LGHDT and CDR2 as YNNKEL (reference sequence). The V and J ends lost 4 bases and 6 bases, in that order; junction bases with no gene match: 5. The CDR3 sequence is 14 residues long. This sample is part of a study of CD4 T cells in relation to SARS-CoV-2 and coronaviruses. Study at large: ViraFEST: roughly 9-day antigen culture of PBMCs, then TCR beta CDR3 sequencing.

The unexposed donors gave CD4+ T cells in about 2010-2019, prior to COVID-19. The cells were cultured for about ten days before CD4+ T cells were isolated. Testing used SARS-CoV-2 S/N and four cold-coronavirus spikes on unexposed-donor CD4+ T cells, cells permitting. The chain couples TRBV3-1 (or the pseudogene TRBV3-2) to TRBJ1-5; 8 bases line up with TRBD1. This sequence was found in a human donor in good health. Sequenced material: CD4+ T cells from PBMCs, cultured in vitro. The DNA of the CDR3 is TGTGCCAGCAGCCGACAGGGGTCGGGTCAGCCCCAGCATTTT. This sequence encodes CASSRQGSGQPQHF.